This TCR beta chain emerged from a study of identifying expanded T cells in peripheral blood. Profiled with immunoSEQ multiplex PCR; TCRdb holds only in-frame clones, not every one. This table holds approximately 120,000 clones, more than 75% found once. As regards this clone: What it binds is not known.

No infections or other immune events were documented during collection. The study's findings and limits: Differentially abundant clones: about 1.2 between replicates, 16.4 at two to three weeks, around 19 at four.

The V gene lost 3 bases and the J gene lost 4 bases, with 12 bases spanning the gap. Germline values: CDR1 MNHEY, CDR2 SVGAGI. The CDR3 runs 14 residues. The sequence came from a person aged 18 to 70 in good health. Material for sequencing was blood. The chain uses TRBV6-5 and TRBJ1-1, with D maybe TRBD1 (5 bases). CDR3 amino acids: CASSYQKGSTEAFF. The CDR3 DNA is TGTGCCAGCAGTTATCAAAAGGGGAGCACTGAAGCTTTCTTT.